This T cell receptor (beta chain) was sequenced for a study of blood T cell repertoires in COVID-19. Participants had their cohort set by participant-reported clinical history. Produced via immunoSEQ multiplex PCR; TCRdb's table is partial and in-frame only. The table includes about 170,000 clones, approximately 89% detected once. Trimming stripped 0 bases from V and 0 bases from J, with 8 bases between. CDR1 and CDR2 (germline): SGDLS, YYNGEE. The CDR3 totals 15 residues. This receptor was identified in a woman between 18 and 30 years old who had recovered from COVID-19. Material: PBMCs or T cells enriched from blood (not recorded which). This chain uses TRBV9 with TRBJ2-3, with no clear D. Written as DNA, the CDR3 is TGTGCCAGCAGCGTAGCTCGGTTTAGCACAGATACGCAGTATTTT. Translated, it gives CASSVARFSTDTQYF.